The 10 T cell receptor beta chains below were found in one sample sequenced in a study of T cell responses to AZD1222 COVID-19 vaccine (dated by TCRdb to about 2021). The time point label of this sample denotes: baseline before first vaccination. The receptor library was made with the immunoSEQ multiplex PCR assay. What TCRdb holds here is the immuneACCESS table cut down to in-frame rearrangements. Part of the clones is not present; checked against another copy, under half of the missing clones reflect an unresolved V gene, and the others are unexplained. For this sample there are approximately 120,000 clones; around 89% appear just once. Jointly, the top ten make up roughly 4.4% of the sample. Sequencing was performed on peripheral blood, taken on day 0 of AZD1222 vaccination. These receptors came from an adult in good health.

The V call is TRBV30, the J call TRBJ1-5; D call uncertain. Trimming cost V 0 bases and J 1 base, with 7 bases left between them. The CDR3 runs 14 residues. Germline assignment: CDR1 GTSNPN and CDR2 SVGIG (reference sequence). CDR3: CAWSVLDSNQPQHF. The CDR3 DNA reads TGTGCCTGGAGTGTACTCGACAGCAATCAGCCCCAGCATTTT.

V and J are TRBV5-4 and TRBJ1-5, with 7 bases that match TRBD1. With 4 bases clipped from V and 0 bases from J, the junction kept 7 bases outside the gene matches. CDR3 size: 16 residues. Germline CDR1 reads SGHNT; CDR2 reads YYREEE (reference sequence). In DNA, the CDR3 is TGTGCCAGCAGCCTGGACAGGACGTATAGCAATCAGCCCCAGCATTTT. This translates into CASSLDRTYSNQPQHF.

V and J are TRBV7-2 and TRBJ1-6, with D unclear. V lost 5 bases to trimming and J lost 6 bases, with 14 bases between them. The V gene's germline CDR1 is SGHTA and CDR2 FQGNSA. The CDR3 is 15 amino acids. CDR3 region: CASSPAADFNSPLHF. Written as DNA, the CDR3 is TGTGCCAGCAGCCCAGCCGCGGACTTTAATTCACCCCTCCACTTT.

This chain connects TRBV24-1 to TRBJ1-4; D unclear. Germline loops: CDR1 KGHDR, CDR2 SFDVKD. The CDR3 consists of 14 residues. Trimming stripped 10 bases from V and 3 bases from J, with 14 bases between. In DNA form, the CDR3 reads TGTGCCACAAAACCAGGATCAGCTAATGAAAAACTGTTTTTT. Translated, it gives CATKPGSANEKLFF.

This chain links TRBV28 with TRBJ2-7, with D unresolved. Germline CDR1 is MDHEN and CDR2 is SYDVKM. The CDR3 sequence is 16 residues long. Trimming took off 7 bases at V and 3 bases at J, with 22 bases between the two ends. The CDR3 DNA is TGTGCCAGCACCCCATCCTCGCTCCCCTCCTTCTACGAGCAGTACTTC. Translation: CASTPSSLPSFYEQYF.

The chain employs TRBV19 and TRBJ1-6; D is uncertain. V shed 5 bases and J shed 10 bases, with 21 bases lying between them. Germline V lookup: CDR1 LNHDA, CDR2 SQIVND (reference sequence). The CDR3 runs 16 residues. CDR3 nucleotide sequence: TGTGCCAGTAGTCTCACGGGGTTCGGTACTGGCTCACCCCTCCACTTT. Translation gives CASSLTGFGTGSPLHF. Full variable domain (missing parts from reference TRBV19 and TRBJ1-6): DGGITQSPKYLFRKEGQNVTLSCEQNLNHDAMYWYRQDPGQGLRLIYYSQIVNDFQKGDIAEGYSVSREKKESFPLTVTSAQKNPTAFYLCASSLTGFGTGSPLHFGNGTRLTVT.

The CDR3 sequence: CATSDFRTAEGYTF. CDR3 coding DNA: TGTGCCACCAGTGATTTTCGGACGGCCGAGGGCTACACCTTC. The chain links TRBV24-1 to TRBJ1-2; D ambiguous. Germline loops: CDR1 KGHDR, CDR2 SFDVKD. This CDR3 contains 14 residues. V was trimmed by 1 base and J by 8 bases, leaving 13 bases between them.

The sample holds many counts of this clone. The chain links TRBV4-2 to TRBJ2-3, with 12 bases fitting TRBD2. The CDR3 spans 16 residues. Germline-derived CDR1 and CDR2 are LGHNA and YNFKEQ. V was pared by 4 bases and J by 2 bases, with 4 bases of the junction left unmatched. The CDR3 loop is CASSPGLAGYTDTQYF. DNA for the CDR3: TGTGCCAGCAGCCCTGGACTAGCGGGATACACAGATACGCAGTATTTT.

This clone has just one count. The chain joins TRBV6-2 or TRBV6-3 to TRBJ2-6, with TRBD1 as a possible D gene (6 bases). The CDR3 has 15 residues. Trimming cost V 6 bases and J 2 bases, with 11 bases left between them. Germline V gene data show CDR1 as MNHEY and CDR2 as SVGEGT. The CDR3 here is CASSLQGAGANVLTF. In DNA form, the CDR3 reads TGTGCCAGCAGCTTACAGGGAGCTGGGGCCAACGTCCTGACTTTC.

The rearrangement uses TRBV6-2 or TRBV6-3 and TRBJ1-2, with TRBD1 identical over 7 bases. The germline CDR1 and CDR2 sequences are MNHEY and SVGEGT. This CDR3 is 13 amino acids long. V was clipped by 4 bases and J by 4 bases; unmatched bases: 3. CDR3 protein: CASSSGDSYGYTF. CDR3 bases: TGTGCCAGCAGTTCAGGGGACAGCTATGGCTACACCTTC.